Listed here are 20 T cell receptor beta chains from one sample, sequenced in a study of OX40 agonist ivuxolimab in advanced cancers. Profiled with immunoSEQ multiplex PCR; TCRdb holds only in-frame clones, not every one. Of about 86,000 clones listed, 90% to 95% are singletons. The input for sequencing was CD4+ or CD8+ T cells sorted from blood, taken in a trial of the OX40 agonist ivuxolimab. The receptors shown here come from an adult with an advanced solid tumor such as melanoma, head and neck, liver or kidney cancer.

The chain combines TRBV19 with TRBJ1-5, with D possibly TRBD1 on 6 matching bases. The CDR3 consists of 16 residues. The V gene lost 6 bases and the J gene lost 3 bases, with 18 bases spanning the gap. The germline V gene has CDR1 LNHDA and CDR2 SQIVND (reference sequence). CDR3 in DNA: TGTGCCAGTAGGGTACAGGGAACCCTTTTCAATCAGCCCCAGCATTTT. The encoded protein is CASRVQGTLFNQPQHF. The full variable domain, its missing parts supplied by reference TRBV19 and TRBJ1-5, is DGGITQSPKYLFRKEGQNVTLSCEQNLNHDAMYWYRQDPGQGLRLIYYSQIVNDFQKGDIAEGYSVSREKKESFPLTVTSAQKNPTAFYLCASRVQGTLFNQPQHFGDGTRLSIL.

The rearrangement joins TRBV28 to TRBJ2-2; D might be TRBD1 or TRBD2, each matching 6 bases. The CDR3 is made up of 15 amino acids. V lost 6 bases and J lost 6, with 17 bases in between. Germline-derived CDR1 and CDR2 are MDHEN and SYDVKM. The CDR3 spells CASSTRLGGPGELFF. The CDR3 DNA is TGTGCCAGCAGCACCCGGCTGGGGGGCCCCGGGGAGCTGTTTTTT.

This clone has only one observation. The genes are TRBV5-4 and TRBJ2-7; TRBD2 matches 7 bases. This CDR3 is built from 15 residues. V shed 0 bases, J shed 2 bases, and the junction held 5 bases outside the gene matches. Germline loops: CDR1 SGHNT, CDR2 YYREEE (reference sequence). CDR3 protein: CASSLGTSATYEQYF. The CDR3 DNA reads as TGTGCCAGCAGCTTGGGAACTAGCGCAACCTACGAGCAGTACTTC.

The rearrangement joins TRBV5-4 to TRBJ1-4, with D uncertain. Germline CDR1 reads SGHNT; CDR2 reads YYREEE (reference sequence). The CDR3 spans 13 residues. Trimming pared 4 bases from V and 5 bases from J, leaving 9 bases between. CDR3 bases: TGTGCCAGCAGCCCCGGACGAAATGAAAAACTGTTTTTT. Translating it yields CASSPGRNEKLFF.

The V gene is TRBV2, the J gene TRBJ2-3, with TRBD2 matching over 10 bases. Per germline, CDR1 SNHLY and CDR2 FYNNEI. Trimming removed 2 bases from V and 7 bases from J; junction bases left unmatched: 9. This CDR3 region has 16 residues. Written as DNA, the CDR3 is TGTGCCAGCAGTGAAAGAGGTCTAGCGGGAGTTCATACGCAGTATTTT. It encodes CASSERGLAGVHTQYF.

The chain is built from TRBV28 and TRBJ2-5, with TRBD2 identical over 13 bases. V was pared by 5 bases and J by 5 bases, with 11 bases of the junction left unmatched. Germline V lookup: CDR1 MDHEN, CDR2 SYDVKM. The CDR3 sequence is 17 residues long. CDR3 in amino acids: CASSPTSGRSLSETQYF. As DNA, the CDR3 is TGTGCCAGCAGTCCGACTAGCGGGAGGAGTCTCTCGGAGACCCAGTACTTC.

The chain is built from TRBV19 and TRBJ1-1; D not resolved. The CDR3 is 14 residues long. Germline V gene data show CDR1 as LNHDA and CDR2 as SQIVND (reference sequence). V was shortened by 2 bases and J by 0 bases, with 7 bases between the two germline ends. CDR3 sequence (DNA): TGTGCCAGTAGTATAAGCGAGATGAACACTGAAGCTTTCTTT. This sequence encodes CASSISEMNTEAFF.

The chain is built from TRBV18 and TRBJ1-4, with D uncertain. With 3 bases removed from V and 6 bases from J, the gap between germline ends came to 11 bases. Germline V gene data show CDR1 as KGHSH and CDR2 as LQKENI. The CDR3 extends over 14 amino acids. CDR3 in amino acids: CASSPGRADEKLFF. CDR3 sequence (DNA): TGTGCCAGCTCACCCGGTCGGGCGGATGAAAAACTGTTTTTT.

The rearrangement uses TRBV9 and TRBJ2-5; TRBD1 matches 9 bases. The CDR3 consists of 14 residues. CDR1 and CDR2 from the germline V gene are SGDLS and YYNGEE. V was pared by 4 bases and J by 5 bases, with 6 bases of the junction left unmatched. CDR3 protein: CASSSRTGAETQYF. Written as DNA, the CDR3 is TGTGCCAGCAGCTCGCGGACAGGGGCTGAGACCCAGTACTTC.

The genes are TRBV5-6 and TRBJ2-3; D is unresolved. The ends were cut back, 2 bases at V and 0 bases at J, with 10 bases in the middle. CDR3 size: 15 residues. Germline values: CDR1 SGHDT, CDR2 YYEEEE. The CDR3 bases are TGTGCCAGCAGCTTTGGGGTAGGAAGCACAGATACGCAGTATTTT. The encoded protein is CASSFGVGSTDTQYF. Full variable domain (rest looked up from reference TRBV5-6 and TRBJ2-3): DAGVTQSPTHLIKTRGQQVTLRCSPKSGHDTVSWYQQALGQGPQFIFQYYEEEERQRGNFPDRFSGHQFPNYSSELNVNALLLGDSALYLCASSFGVGSTDTQYFGPGTRLTVL.

This clone appeared once. V usage is TRBV7-2 and J usage is TRBJ2-2, with D perhaps TRBD2 (6 bases). The CDR3 spans 15 residues. Germline V CDR1 and CDR2: SGHTA, FQGNSA. Trimming removed 1 base from V and 6 bases from J, with 12 bases in between. The CDR3 reads CASSLEVGGPGELFF. The CDR3, as DNA: TGTGCCAGCAGCTTAGAGGTGGGAGGCCCCGGGGAGCTGTTTTTT.

The chain combines TRBV15 with TRBJ1-1, with D maybe TRBD1 (5 bases). Germline V gene sequence: CDR1 LNHNV, CDR2 YYDKDF (reference sequence). This CDR3 has 15 residues. V was shortened by 1 base and J by 0 bases, with 9 bases between the two germline ends. The CDR3 sequence is CATSRGRGMNTEAFF. The CDR3 DNA sequence: TGTGCCACCAGCAGAGGTCGGGGCATGAACACTGAAGCTTTCTTT.

The rearrangement uses TRBV10-2 and TRBJ2-3, with D unresolved. CDR3 length: 14 residues. The germline CDR1 and CDR2 sequences are WSHSY and SAAADI. Trimming pared 1 base from V and 0 bases from J, leaving 5 bases between. The DNA of the CDR3 is TGCGCCAGCAGTGAGTTCAGGAGCACAGATACGCAGTATTTT. Translation gives CASSEFRSTDTQYF.

This rearrangement joins TRBV7-2 to TRBJ2-7; 8 bases are shared with TRBD2. The CDR3 is 15 amino acids. Germline assignment: CDR1 SGHTA and CDR2 FQGNSA. With V trimmed by 3 bases and J by 6 bases, 10 bases remained unmatched. The CDR3 here is CASSFQLAAVSEQYF. In nucleotides, the CDR3 is TGTGCCAGCAGCTTTCAACTAGCGGCAGTTTCCGAGCAGTACTTC.

The chain joins TRBV19 to TRBJ1-5; TRBD1 matches 7 bases. CDR3 length: 15 amino acids. The V and J ends lost 4 bases and 0 bases, in that order; junction bases with no gene match: 3. Germline assignment: CDR1 LNHDA and CDR2 SQIVND (reference sequence). CDR3 protein: CASSTTGNSNQPQHF. The CDR3 region has the DNA TGTGCCAGTAGTACGACAGGGAATAGCAATCAGCCCCAGCATTTT.

The chain employs TRBV10-3 and TRBJ2-5; TRBD2 matches at 7 bases. Germline CDR1 ENHRY, CDR2 SYGVKD. CDR3 length equals 14 residues. V shed 3 bases, J shed 1 base, and the junction held 2 bases outside the gene matches. The CDR3 loop reads CAISESGAQETQYF. The CDR3 region has the DNA TGTGCCATCAGTGAAAGCGGGGCCCAAGAGACCCAGTACTTC.

This clone turned up a few times. The CDR3 protein is CASSRGKGIHEQYF. CDR3 DNA: TGTGCCAGCAGCCGAGGCAAAGGAATCCACGAGCAGTACTTC. This rearrangement joins TRBV21-1 to TRBJ2-7; the table calls TRBD2, which could not be checked here. TRBV21-1 is flagged as a pseudogene. The CDR3 spans 14 residues.

The chain couples TRBV6-5 to TRBJ1-5, with D uncertain. Germline assignment: CDR1 MNHEY and CDR2 SVGAGI. The CDR3 covers 16 residues. Between the trimmed V and J ends, which lost 2 bases and 2 bases, there was a span of 13 bases. The CDR3 bases are TGTGCCAGCAGTTACCTTGGGGTAGGTGGCAATCAGCCCCAGCATTTT. Translation: CASSYLGVGGNQPQHF.

The chain is built from TRBV5-5 and TRBJ2-7; the D is unclear. This CDR3 spans 14 amino acids. V was pared by 1 base and J by 0 bases, with 8 bases between. Germline V gene data show CDR1 as SGHKS and CDR2 as YYEKEE (reference sequence). For the CDR3, the DNA is TGTGCCAGCAGCTTGCTGGTACCCTCCTACGAGCAGTACTTC. It codes for CASSLLVPSYEQYF. Full variable domain (remainder filled in from reference TRBV5-5 and TRBJ2-7): DAGVTQSPTHLIKTRGQQVTLRCSPISGHKSVSWYQQVLGQGPQFIFQYYEKEERGRGNFPDRFSARQFPNYSSELNVNALLLGDSALYLCASSLLVPSYEQYFGPGTRLTVT.

This chain connects TRBV11-2 to TRBJ2-7; D possibly matches TRBD1 or TRBD2 (5 bases each). The CDR3 covers 13 residues. With 7 bases removed from V and 2 bases from J, the gap between germline ends came to 12 bases. Germline V gene lookup returns CDR1 SGHAT and CDR2 FQNNGV. CDR3 amino acids: CASTRDLTYEQYF. The DNA of the CDR3 is TGTGCCAGCACCCGGGACCTTACCTACGAGCAGTACTTC.